What follows describes a single T cell receptor (beta chain). These data come from a study of OX40 agonist ivuxolimab in advanced cancers. The germline V gene encodes CDR1 MNHEY and CDR2 SVGAGI. This CDR3 has 13 amino acids. The V and J ends lost 8 bases and 0 bases respectively, with 8 bases between them. The protocol was immunoSEQ multiplex PCR, while the TCRdb copy is restricted to in-frame clones and leaves out a portion. The sample has tens of thousands of clones, about 91% seen once. The TCR comes from an adult with an advanced solid tumor such as melanoma, head and neck, liver or kidney cancer. This chain uses TRBV6-5 with TRBJ2-1, with no clear D. Sequencing used CD4+ or CD8+ T cells sorted from blood, obtained in a trial of the OX40 agonist ivuxolimab. This CDR3 is CASSSSSYNEQFF. In nucleotides, the CDR3 is TGTGCCAGCTCGTCGAGCTCCTACAATGAGCAGTTCTTC.